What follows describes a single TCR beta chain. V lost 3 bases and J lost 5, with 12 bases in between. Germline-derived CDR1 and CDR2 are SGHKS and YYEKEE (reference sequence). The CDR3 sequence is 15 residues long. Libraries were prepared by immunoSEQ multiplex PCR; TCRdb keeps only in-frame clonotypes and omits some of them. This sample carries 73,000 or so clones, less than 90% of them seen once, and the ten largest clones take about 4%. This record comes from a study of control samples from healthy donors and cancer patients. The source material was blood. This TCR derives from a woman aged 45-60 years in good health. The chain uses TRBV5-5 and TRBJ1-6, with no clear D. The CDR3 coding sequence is TGTGCCAGCAGCTCTGCCGGGAACGATAATTCACCCCTCCACTTT. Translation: CASSSAGNDNSPLHF.